This TCR beta chain comes out of a study of cytomegalovirus exposure and HLA in healthy donors. Study findings and constraints: Per a prior analysis, the majority of TCR beta V segments were productive roughly 87% or roughly 30% of the time.

The CDR3 spans 14 residues. The V segment lost 3 bases and the J segment 5 bases; nucleotides outside the gene matches: 3. Germline values: CDR1 SGDLS, CDR2 YYNGEE. PCR primers comprised 60 Vbeta and 13 Jbeta primers. Libraries were prepared by immunoSEQ multiplex PCR; TCRdb keeps only in-frame clonotypes and omits some of them. The sample includes roughly 90,000 clones, approximately 80% of them seen just once. Concerning this clone itself: What it binds is not known.

This cohort consisted of healthy bone marrow donors. The receptor comes from a young man in good health and CMV-seronegative. The sequenced sample consisted of PBMCs. The chain has TRBV9 and TRBJ2-7; 12 bases map to TRBD2. This chain's CDR3 is CASSGTSGDHEQYF. DNA for the CDR3: TGTGCCAGCAGCGGGACTAGCGGGGACCACGAGCAGTACTTC.